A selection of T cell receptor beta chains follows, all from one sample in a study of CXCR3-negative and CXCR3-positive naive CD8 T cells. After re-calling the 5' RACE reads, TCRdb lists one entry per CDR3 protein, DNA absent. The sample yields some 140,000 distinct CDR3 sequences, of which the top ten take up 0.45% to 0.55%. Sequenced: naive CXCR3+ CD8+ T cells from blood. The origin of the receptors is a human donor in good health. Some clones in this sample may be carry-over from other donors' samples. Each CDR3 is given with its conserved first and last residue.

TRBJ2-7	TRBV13	CANSLGSGTGIYEQYF
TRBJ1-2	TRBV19	CASSIDHRGTHPYGYTF
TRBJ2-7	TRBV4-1	CASSQARDSYEQYF
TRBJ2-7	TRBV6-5	CASRVNYRTNQAYEQYF
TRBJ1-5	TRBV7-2	CASSLGQMDQPQHF
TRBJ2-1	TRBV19	CASSVGVTEQFF
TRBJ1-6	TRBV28	CASSPRTASRSYNSPLHF
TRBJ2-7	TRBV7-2	CASDPTGTGVHEQYF
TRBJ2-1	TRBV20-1	CSASRREILNEQFF
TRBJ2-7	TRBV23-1	CARTTRPGGKDEQYF
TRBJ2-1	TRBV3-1	CASSQDLAGPNYNEQFF
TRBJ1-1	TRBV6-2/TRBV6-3	CASSYSSGAGSFF
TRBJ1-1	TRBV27	CASSFLDMNTEAFF
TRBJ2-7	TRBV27	CASSLGLGYEQYF
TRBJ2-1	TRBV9	CASSVTNGQFF
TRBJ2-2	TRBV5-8	CASSAAGGWSGELFF
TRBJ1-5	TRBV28	CASSLKELGFNQPQHF
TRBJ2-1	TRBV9	CASSLSLAGGSYNEQFF
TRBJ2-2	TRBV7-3	CASSPRAGETGELFF
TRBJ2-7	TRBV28	CASSQPLRLAGYYEQYF
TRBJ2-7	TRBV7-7	CASSVDRGHAYEQYF
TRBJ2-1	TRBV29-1	CSVGPRPGVGDEQFF